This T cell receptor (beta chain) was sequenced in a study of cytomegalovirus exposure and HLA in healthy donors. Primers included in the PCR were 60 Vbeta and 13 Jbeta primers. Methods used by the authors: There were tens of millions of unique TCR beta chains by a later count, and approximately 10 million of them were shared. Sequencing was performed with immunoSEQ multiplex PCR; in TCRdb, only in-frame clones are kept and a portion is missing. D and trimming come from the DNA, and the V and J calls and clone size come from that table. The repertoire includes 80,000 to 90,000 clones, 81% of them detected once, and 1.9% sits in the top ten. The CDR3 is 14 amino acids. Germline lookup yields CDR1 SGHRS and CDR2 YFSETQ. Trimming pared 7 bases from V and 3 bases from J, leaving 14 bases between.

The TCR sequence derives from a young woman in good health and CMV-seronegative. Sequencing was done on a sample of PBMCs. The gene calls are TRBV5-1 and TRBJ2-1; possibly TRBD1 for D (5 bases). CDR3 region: CASAATAHYNEQFF. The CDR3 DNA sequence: TGCGCCAGCGCCGCGACAGCTCACTACAATGAGCAGTTCTTC.